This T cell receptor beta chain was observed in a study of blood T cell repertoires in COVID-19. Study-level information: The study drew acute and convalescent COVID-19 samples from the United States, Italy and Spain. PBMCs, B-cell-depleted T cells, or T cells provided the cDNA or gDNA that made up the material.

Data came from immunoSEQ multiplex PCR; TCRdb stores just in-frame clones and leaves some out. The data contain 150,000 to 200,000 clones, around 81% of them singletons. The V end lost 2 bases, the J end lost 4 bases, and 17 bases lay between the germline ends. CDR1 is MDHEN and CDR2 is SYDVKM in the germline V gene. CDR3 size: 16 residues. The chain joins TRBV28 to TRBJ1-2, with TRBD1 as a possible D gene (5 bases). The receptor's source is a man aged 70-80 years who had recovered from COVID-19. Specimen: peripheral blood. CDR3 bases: TGTGCCAGCAGTTTAGGAACAGGAGAAATAGCCTATGGCTACACCTTC. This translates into CASSLGTGEIAYGYTF.